A single sample is the source of the 4 T cell receptor beta chains below, sequenced in a study of T cell responses to AZD1222 COVID-19 vaccine. Profiled with immunoSEQ multiplex PCR; TCRdb holds only in-frame clones, not every one. The table includes around 100,000 clones, 90% to 95% detected once. The source was peripheral blood, collected on day 0 of AZD1222 vaccination. Every receptor here comes from an adult in good health.

The chain uses TRBV19 and TRBJ1-2; 7 nucleotides match TRBD1. Germline CDR1 reads LNHDA; CDR2 reads SQIVND (reference sequence). V dropped 8 bases and J dropped 5; count of bases not matched to a gene: 8. This CDR3 contains 13 residues. In nucleotides, the CDR3 is TGTGCCAGTGGGACGACAGGGTCTTATGGCTACACCTTC. As protein: CASGTTGSYGYTF. The full variable domain, with the rest looked up from reference TRBV19 and TRBJ1-2, is DGGITQSPKYLFRKEGQNVTLSCEQNLNHDAMYWYRQDPGQGLRLIYYSQIVNDFQKGDIAEGYSVSREKKESFPLTVTSAQKNPTAFYLCASGTTGSYGYTFGSGTRLTVV.

This clone was observed a handful of times. This chain joins TRBV4-1 and TRBJ2-7; 7 bases are shared with TRBD1. Germline assignment: CDR1 MGHRA and CDR2 YSYEKL. V shed 3 bases, J shed 3 bases, and the junction held 5 bases outside the gene matches. The CDR3 covers 14 residues. CDR3 sequence (DNA): TGCGCCAGCAGCCAGGGGACAGTCATCTACGAGCAGTACTTC. Translating gives CASSQGTVIYEQYF.

The chain recombines TRBV25-1 with TRBJ1-2; 9 bases fit TRBD1. CDR1 and CDR2 from the germline V gene are MGHDK and SYGVNS. This CDR3 is 15 amino acids long. V gave up 6 bases and J gave up 8 bases; unmatched junction bases: 13. The CDR3 protein is CASRETGTGFGGYTF. The CDR3 DNA reads as TGTGCCAGCAGAGAGACCGGGACAGGGTTTGGCGGCTACACCTTC.

V gene TRBV14 combines with J gene TRBJ1-5; the D gene is possibly TRBD1 (5 bases). Trimming removed 8 bases at V and 9 bases at J, with 14 bases between. The CDR3 loop spans 12 amino acids. Germline loops: CDR1 SGHDN, CDR2 FVKESK. In DNA, the CDR3 is TGTGCCAGCGGGTCAGGGAATGGGCCCCAGCATTTT. Translated: CASGSGNGPQHF.